The clone carrying this T cell receptor (beta chain) was seen a single time. This record comes from a study of Ad26.COV2.S vaccination and SARS-CoV-2 variants. V dropped 0 bases and J dropped 13 bases, with 22 bases sitting between them. The CDR3 has 15 residues. Germline CDR1 is SGHDN and CDR2 is FVKESK. The sample's treatment: approximately 18 received Ad26.COV2.S at low or high dose, single or two shots; a few received placebo; per-sample allocation not given. Samples were taken on day 63 after the first vaccine or placebo injection. Assay: immunoSEQ multiplex PCR; the TCRdb copy retains only in-frame clones and omits some. The repertoire holds hundreds of thousands of clones, with 80% to 90% as singletons.

Sequencing was performed on peripheral blood, taken in a trial of Ad26.COV2.S vaccine versus placebo. The clonotype comes from a person aged 18-65 years who received the Ad26.COV2.S COVID-19 vaccine or a placebo. The chain joins TRBV14 to TRBJ2-7; possibly TRBD2 for D (6 bases). This CDR3 is CASSQEKESRDSYYV. DNA for the CDR3: TGTGCCAGCAGCCAAGAAAAAGAGAGCCGGGACTCCTACTACGTC.